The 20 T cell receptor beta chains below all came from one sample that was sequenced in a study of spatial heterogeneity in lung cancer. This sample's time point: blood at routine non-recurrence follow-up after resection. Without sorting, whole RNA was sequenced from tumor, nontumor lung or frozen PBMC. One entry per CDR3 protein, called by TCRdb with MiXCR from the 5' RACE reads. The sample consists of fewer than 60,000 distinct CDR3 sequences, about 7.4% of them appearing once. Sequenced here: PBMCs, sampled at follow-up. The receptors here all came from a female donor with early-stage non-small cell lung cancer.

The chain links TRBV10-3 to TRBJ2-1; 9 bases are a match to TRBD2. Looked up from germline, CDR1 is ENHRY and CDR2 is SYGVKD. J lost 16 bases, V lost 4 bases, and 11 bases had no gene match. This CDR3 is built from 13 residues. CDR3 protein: CAISAASGEPLFF. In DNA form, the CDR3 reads TGTGCCATCAGTGCGGCTAGCGGGGAGCCTCTATTCTTC.

DNA for the CDR3: TGTGCCAGCAGGGGCGGGACAGAGATTTATAGCAATCAGCCCCAGCATTTT. This sequence encodes CASRGGTEIYSNQPQHF. J is TRBJ1-5 and V is TRBV12-3 or TRBV12-4; 7 bases are a match to TRBD1. CDR3 length: 17 residues. Trimming removed 6 bases from V and 0 bases from J; junction bases left unmatched: 11.

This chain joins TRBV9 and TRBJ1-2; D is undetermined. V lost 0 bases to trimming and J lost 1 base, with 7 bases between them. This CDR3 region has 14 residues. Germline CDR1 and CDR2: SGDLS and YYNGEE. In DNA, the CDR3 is TGTGCCAGCAGCGTAGGTCTAGGTAACTATGGCTACACCTTC. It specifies CASSVGLGNYGYTF.

DNA for the CDR3: TGTGCCAGCCGGTCCAGCCCTCTGGCCGAGCAGTACTTC. Its translation is CASRSSPLAEQYF. The chain combines TRBV2 with TRBJ2-7, with D unresolved. There are 13 residues in the CDR3. CDR1 SNHLY and CDR2 FYNNEI come from the germline V gene. The V end was cut by 8 bases, the J end by 6 bases, with 17 bases between.

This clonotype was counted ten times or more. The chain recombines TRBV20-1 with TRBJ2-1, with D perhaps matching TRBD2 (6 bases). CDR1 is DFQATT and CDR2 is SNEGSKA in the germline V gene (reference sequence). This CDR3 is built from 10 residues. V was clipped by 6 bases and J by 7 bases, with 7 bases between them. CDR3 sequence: CSATRNEQFF. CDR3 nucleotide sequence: TGCAGTGCGACTAGGAATGAGCAGTTCTTC.

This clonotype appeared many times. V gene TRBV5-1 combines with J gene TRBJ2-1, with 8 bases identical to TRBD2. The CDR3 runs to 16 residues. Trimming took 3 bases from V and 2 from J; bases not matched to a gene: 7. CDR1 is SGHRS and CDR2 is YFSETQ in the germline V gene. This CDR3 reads CASSSLSGGTYNEQFF. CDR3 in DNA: TGCGCCAGCAGCTCATTAAGCGGGGGCACCTACAATGAGCAGTTCTTC.

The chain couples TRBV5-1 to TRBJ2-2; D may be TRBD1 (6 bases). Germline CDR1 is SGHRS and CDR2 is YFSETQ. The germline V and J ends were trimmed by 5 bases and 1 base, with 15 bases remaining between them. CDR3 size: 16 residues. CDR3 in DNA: TGCGCCAGCAGTCCCCCCTCGACAGGGAACACCGGGGAGCTGTTTTTT. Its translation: CASSPPSTGNTGELFF.

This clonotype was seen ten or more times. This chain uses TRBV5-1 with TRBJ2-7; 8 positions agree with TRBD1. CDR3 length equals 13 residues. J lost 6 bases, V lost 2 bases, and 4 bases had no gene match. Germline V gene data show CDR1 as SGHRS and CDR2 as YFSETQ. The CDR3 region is CASSLTTGVEQYF. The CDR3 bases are TGCGCCAGCAGCTTAACGACAGGGGTCGAGCAGTACTTC.

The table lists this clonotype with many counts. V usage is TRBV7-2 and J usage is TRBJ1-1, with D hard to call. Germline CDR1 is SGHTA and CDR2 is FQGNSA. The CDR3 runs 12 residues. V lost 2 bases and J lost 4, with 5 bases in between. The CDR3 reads CASSLWGTEAFF. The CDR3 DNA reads TGTGCCAGCAGCTTATGGGGCACTGAAGCTTTCTTT.

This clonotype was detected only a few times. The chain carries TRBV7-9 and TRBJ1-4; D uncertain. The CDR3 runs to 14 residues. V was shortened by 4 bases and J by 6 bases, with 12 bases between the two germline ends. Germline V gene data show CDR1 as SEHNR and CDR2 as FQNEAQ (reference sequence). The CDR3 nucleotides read TGTGCCAGCAGCTATTTGGTGGAGGATGAAAAACTGTTTTTT. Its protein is CASSYLVEDEKLFF.

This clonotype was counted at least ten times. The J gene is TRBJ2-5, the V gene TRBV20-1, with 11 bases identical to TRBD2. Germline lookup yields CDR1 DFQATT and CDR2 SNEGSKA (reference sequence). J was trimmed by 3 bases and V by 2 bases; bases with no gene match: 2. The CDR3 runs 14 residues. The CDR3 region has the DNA TGCAGTGCTAGACTAGCGGGGGGCAAAGAGACCCAGTACTTC. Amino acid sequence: CSARLAGGKETQYF.

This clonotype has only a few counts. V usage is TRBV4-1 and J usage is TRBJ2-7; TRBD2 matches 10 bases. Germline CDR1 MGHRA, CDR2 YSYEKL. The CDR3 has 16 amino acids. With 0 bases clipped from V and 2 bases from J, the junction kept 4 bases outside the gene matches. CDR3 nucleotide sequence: TGCGCCAGCAGCCAAGACCCCCTAGCGGGAGCCTACGAGCAGTACTTC. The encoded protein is CASSQDPLAGAYEQYF.

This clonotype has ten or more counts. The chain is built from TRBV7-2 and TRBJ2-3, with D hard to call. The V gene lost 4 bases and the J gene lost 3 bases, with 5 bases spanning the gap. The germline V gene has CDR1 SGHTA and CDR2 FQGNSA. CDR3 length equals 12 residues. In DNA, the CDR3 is TGTGCCAGCAGCTCCACGACAGATACGCAGTATTTT. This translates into CASSSTTDTQYF.

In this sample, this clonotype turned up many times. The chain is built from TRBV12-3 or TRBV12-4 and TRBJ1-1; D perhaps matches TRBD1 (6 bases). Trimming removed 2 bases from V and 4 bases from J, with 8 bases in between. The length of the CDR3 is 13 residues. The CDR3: CASSLQGSTEAFF. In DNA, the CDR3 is TGTGCCAGCAGTTTACAGGGGAGCACTGAAGCTTTCTTT.

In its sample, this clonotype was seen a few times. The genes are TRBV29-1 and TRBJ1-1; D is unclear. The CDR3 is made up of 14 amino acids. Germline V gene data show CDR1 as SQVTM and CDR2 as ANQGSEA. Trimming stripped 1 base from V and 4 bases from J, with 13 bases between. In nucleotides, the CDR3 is TGCAGCGTTGAAGGCGTGAGGTGGGGCACTGAAGCTTTCTTT. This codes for CSVEGVRWGTEAFF.

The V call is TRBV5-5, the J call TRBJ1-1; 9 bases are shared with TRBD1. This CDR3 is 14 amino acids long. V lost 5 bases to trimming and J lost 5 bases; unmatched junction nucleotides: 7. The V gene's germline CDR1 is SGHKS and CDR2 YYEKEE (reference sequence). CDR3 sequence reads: CASRQGQGSTEAFF. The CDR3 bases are TGTGCCAGCAGGCAAGGACAGGGGAGTACTGAAGCTTTCTTT.

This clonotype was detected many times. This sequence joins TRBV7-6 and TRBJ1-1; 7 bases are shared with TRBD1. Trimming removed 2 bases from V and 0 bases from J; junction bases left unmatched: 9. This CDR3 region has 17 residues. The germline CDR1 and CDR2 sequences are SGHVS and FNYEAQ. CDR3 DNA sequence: TGTGCCAGCAGCTTAAGGTCTTCGGGACAGATGAACACTGAAGCTTTCTTT. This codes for CASSLRSSGQMNTEAFF.

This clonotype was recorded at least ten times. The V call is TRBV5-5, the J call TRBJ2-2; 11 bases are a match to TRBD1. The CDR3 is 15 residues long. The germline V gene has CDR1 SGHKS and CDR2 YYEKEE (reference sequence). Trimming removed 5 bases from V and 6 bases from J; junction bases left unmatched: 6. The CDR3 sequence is CASRLLGQGAGELFF. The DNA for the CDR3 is TGTGCCAGCAGGTTACTGGGACAGGGGGCCGGGGAGCTGTTTTTT.

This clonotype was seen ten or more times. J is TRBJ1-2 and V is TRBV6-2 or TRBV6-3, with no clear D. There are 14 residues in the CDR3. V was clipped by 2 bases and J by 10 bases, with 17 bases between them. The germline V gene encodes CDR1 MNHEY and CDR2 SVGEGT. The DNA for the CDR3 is TGTGCCAGCAGTTACCTGATAGGTGGTGGCGTCTACACCTTC. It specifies CASSYLIGGGVYTF.

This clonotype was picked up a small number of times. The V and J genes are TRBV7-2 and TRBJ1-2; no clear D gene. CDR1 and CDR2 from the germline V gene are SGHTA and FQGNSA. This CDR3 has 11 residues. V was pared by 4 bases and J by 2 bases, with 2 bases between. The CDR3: CASSSNYGYTF. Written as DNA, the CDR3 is TGTGCCAGCAGCTCCAACTATGGCTACACCTTC.